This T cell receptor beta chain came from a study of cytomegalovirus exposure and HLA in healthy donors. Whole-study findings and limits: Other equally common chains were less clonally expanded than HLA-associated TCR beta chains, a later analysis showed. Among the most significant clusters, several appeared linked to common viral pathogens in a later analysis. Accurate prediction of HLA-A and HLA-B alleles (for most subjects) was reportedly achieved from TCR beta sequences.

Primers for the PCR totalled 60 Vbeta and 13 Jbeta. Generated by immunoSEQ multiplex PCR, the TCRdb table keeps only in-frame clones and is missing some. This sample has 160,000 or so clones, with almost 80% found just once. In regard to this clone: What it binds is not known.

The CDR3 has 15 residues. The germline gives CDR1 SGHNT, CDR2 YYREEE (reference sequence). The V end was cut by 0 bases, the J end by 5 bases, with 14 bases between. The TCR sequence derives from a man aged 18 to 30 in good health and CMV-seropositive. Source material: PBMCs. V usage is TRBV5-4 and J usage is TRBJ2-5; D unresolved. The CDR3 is CASSLGLTAEETQYF. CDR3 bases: TGTGCCAGCAGCTTGGGTCTGACGGCGGAGGAGACCCAGTACTTC.